This TCR beta chain was profiled in a study of control samples from healthy donors and cancer patients. Clones were sequenced by immunoSEQ multiplex PCR, and TCRdb holds only the in-frame ones, with some missing. The table lists approximately 100,000 clones, roughly 90% of them singletons. Sequenced material: blood. The receptor's source is a human donor in good health. The donor label of this sample is uncertain.

The CDR3 DNA follows: TGTGCCTGTCGAGGGGCAGGGGTTAACACCGGGGAGCTGTTTTTT. Residues: CACRGAGVNTGELFF. The chain couples TRBV30 to TRBJ2-2; D may be TRBD1 (6 bases). V was shortened by 6 bases and J by 2 bases, with 16 bases between the two germline ends. This CDR3 is 15 amino acids long. Germline V CDR1 and CDR2: GTSNPN, SVGIG (reference sequence).